Each of the 8 T cell receptor beta chains below was sequenced from the same sample in a study of blood T cell repertoires in COVID-19. Profiled with immunoSEQ multiplex PCR; TCRdb holds only in-frame clones, not every one. The data hold under 300,000 clones, with 85% observed a single time. Sequences were obtained from peripheral blood. These receptor sequences come from a human donor in a cohort sampled during active COVID-19.

V usage is TRBV6-1 and J usage is TRBJ1-4; the D gene is possibly TRBD1 (5 bases). V was cut by 1 base and J by 5 bases, with 8 bases left in between. Germline V CDR1 and CDR2: MNHNS, SASEGT. This CDR3 spans 14 amino acids. The DNA of the CDR3 is TGTGCCAGCAGTGAAGGGGGCGCCAATGAAAAACTGTTTTTT. Its protein product is CASSEGGANEKLFF.

This chain uses TRBV3-1 (or the pseudogene TRBV3-2) with TRBJ1-6; a possible D gene is TRBD1 (5 bases). V lost 4 bases, J lost 7 bases, and 11 bases lay in between. CDR3 length equals 14 residues. Germline-derived CDR1 and CDR2 are LGHDT and YNNKEL (reference sequence). DNA for the CDR3: TGTGCCAGCAGCCGGGGGGACTCAAATTCACCCCTCCACTTT. This codes for CASSRGDSNSPLHF.

The chain links TRBV6-4 to TRBJ2-3; possibly TRBD2 for D (5 bases). The CDR3 totals 15 residues. Germline-derived CDR1 and CDR2 are MRHNA and SNTAGT. V was trimmed by 4 bases and J by 2 bases, leaving 13 bases between them. CDR3 sequence (DNA): TGTGCCAGCAGTGCATCGACTACCCCCACAGATACGCAGTATTTT. This translates into CASSASTTPTDTQYF.

This chain links TRBV7-9 with TRBJ2-1; D perhaps matches TRBD2 (6 bases). Trimming removed 5 bases at V and 7 bases at J, with 18 bases between. The CDR3 is made up of 15 amino acids. Germline lookup yields CDR1 SEHNR and CDR2 FQNEAQ (reference sequence). The CDR3 loop is CASSLTGSSPNEQFF. The CDR3 DNA follows: TGTGCCAGCAGCCTCACCGGGAGTAGCCCTAATGAGCAGTTCTTC.

This sequence joins TRBV11-3 and TRBJ2-3; 9 positions match TRBD2. Trimming cost V 3 bases and J 0 bases; bases outside gene matches: 10. CDR1 SGHNT and CDR2 YENEEA come from the germline V gene. CDR3 length: 18 residues. Here the CDR3 DNA reads TGTGCCAGCAGCTTTGGAACCGACGCGGGAGGGAGCACAGATACGCAGTATTTT. It is translated as CASSFGTDAGGSTDTQYF.

As DNA, the CDR3 is TGTGCCAGCAGCTTAGTAGCTGGGGGGGTTAGCGCTTTCTTT. Its protein is CASSLVAGGVSAFF. The rearrangement links TRBV7-9 to TRBJ1-1; perhaps TRBD1 as D (5 bases). Trimming removed 1 base from V and 11 bases from J, with 17 bases in between. This CDR3 is 14 amino acids long. Germline V CDR1 and CDR2: SEHNR, FQNEAQ (reference sequence). Using reference TRBV7-9 and TRBJ1-1 for the parts outside the CDR3, the full variable domain is DTGVSQNPRHKITKRGQNVTFRCDPISEHNRLYWYRQTLGQGPEFLTYFQNEAQLEKSRLLSDRFSAERPKGSFSTLEIQRTEQGDSAMYLCASSLVAGGVSAFFGQGTRLTVV.

The rearrangement joins TRBV9 to TRBJ2-1; 8 bases fit TRBD1. The ends lost 2 bases at V and 7 bases at J; junction bases unmatched: 11. Germline V gene data show CDR1 as SGDLS and CDR2 as YYNGEE. The CDR3 runs to 16 residues. CDR3 sequence (DNA): TGTGCCAGCAGCGTGAATCGCGACAGGGGTAATAATGAGCAGTTCTTC. This translates into CASSVNRDRGNNEQFF.

This sequence joins TRBV4-1 and TRBJ2-1; no reliable D call. This CDR3 comprises 14 residues. V was trimmed by 2 bases and J by 7 bases, leaving 12 bases between them. Germline V gene lookup returns CDR1 MGHRA and CDR2 YSYEKL. In nucleotides, the CDR3 is TGCGCCAGCAGCCAAATTCACGGTTGGAATGAGCAGTTCTTC. Its protein is CASSQIHGWNEQFF.